A single sample gave rise to the 25 T cell receptor beta chains below, sequenced in a study of blood T cells in healthy people across ages. Then a second PCR, running roughly 7 to 11 cycles, was carried out with a sample-barcoded 5' primer and a J-beta primer mix. TCRdb used MiXCR to reprocess the 5' RACE reads, holding one entry per CDR3 protein. Among more than 900,000 distinct CDR3 sequences listed, roughly 29% were seen once. This sample also belongs to another study, concerning T cells of mothers and their children.

The sequencing sample was made of blood. All receptors come from a woman between 40 and 50 years old in good health.

The chain links TRBV28 to TRBJ1-2; possible D gene TRBD1, 6 bases. The V end was cut by 6 bases, the J end by 8 bases, with 19 bases between. CDR1 and CDR2 (germline): MDHEN, SYDVKM. The CDR3 runs to 14 residues. The CDR3 DNA reads as TGTGCCAGCAGCCCTGGGGGCAGCCCCCTCGGCTACACCTTC. Amino acids: CASSPGGSPLGYTF.

This clonotype was seen only a few times. The chain uses TRBV20-1 and TRBJ2-7; 7 positions match TRBD1. The CDR3 runs 15 residues. Losses at the gene ends were 1 base for V and 6 bases for J; bases not matched to a gene: 12. Germline CDR1 and CDR2: DFQATT and SNEGSKA (reference sequence). CDR3 residues: CSARATGVAIREQYF. In nucleotides, the CDR3 is TGCAGTGCTAGAGCCACAGGGGTCGCTATCCGCGAGCAGTACTTC.

The chain carries TRBV5-1 and TRBJ2-5, with unresolved D. CDR3 length: 15 amino acids. Germline V CDR1 and CDR2: SGHRS, YFSETQ. V was trimmed by 0 bases and J by 5 bases, leaving 14 bases between them. CDR3 DNA sequence: TGCGCCAGCAGCTTGGCCGGCGCTGAGAGGGAGACCCAGTACTTC. It codes for CASSLAGAERETQYF. The full variable domain, completed using reference TRBV5-1 and TRBJ2-5, is KAGVTQTPRYLIKTRGQQVTLSCSPISGHRSVSWYQQTPGQGLQFLFEYFSETQRNKGNFPGRFSGRQFSNSRSEMNVSTLELGDSALYLCASSLAGAERETQYFGPGTRLLVL.

J is TRBJ2-5 and V is TRBV6-1; either TRBD1 or TRBD2 may fit D (5 bases each). Germline CDR1 and CDR2: MNHNS and SASEGT. Trimming left V 2 bases short and J 9 bases short, with 13 bases between. The CDR3 totals 13 residues. The CDR3: CASSETSMGAQYF. CDR3 nucleotide sequence: TGTGCCAGCAGTGAAACGTCGATGGGGGCCCAGTACTTC.

A few counts support this clonotype. Being one base from a much bigger clone, this may be a read error. V usage is TRBV12-3 or TRBV12-4 and J usage is TRBJ2-4; D is possibly TRBD1 or TRBD2 (5 bases each). V lost 5 bases, J lost 13 bases, and 15 bases lay in between. This CDR3 is built from 12 residues. CDR3 loop: CASSEGFNEQYF. In DNA form, the CDR3 reads TGTGCCAGCAGTGAGGGGTTCAATGAGCAGTACTTC.

This clonotype was found many times. This sequence joins TRBV12-3 or TRBV12-4 and TRBJ2-1; D is unresolved. The CDR3 runs 11 residues. Deletions cut 8 bases from V and 3 bases from J, with 5 bases between. CDR3 amino acids: CASVLYNEQFF. The CDR3 bases are TGTGCCAGCGTGCTCTACAATGAGCAGTTCTTC.

This sequence joins TRBV7-9 and TRBJ2-1; possibly TRBD1 or TRBD2 for D (5 bases each). V was cut by 5 bases and J by 5 bases, with 19 bases left in between. Per the germline V gene, CDR1 is SEHNR and CDR2 is FQNEAQ (reference sequence). This CDR3 is built from 16 residues. This CDR3 reads CASSPKGYGANNEQFF. The CDR3 nucleotides are TGTGCCAGCAGCCCAAAAGGCTACGGGGCTAACAATGAGCAGTTCTTC.

The chain is built from TRBV9 and TRBJ1-2; possibly TRBD1 for D (6 bases). Germline-derived CDR1 and CDR2 are SGDLS and YYNGEE. This CDR3 comprises 15 residues. V was pared by 0 bases and J by 7 bases, with 16 bases between. This CDR3 reads CASSVDSRGYGGYTF. The CDR3 DNA is TGTGCCAGCAGCGTAGATAGCAGGGGATATGGTGGCTACACCTTC.

As concerns this clonotype: One end of the junction fails to match germline, which may point to a read error. This chain's CDR3 is CASAGDSGANVRTF. For the CDR3, the DNA is TGTGCCTCCGCCGGGGACTCTGGGGCCAACGTCCGGACTTTC. V is TRBV30 and J is TRBJ2-6; D is perhaps TRBD2 (6 bases). The length of the CDR3 is 14 residues. CDR1 and CDR2 from the germline V gene are GTSNPN and SVGIG (reference sequence).

This clonotype showed up many times. The CDR3 nucleotides read TGTGCCAGCAGGGGAAGCTCCTATAGCAATCAGCCCCAGCATTTT. Amino acid sequence: CASRGSSYSNQPQHF. The rearrangement uses TRBV7-2 and TRBJ1-5, with D hard to call. The CDR3 has 15 residues. V lost 6 bases and J lost 0, with 12 bases in between. Germline lookup yields CDR1 SGHTA and CDR2 FQGNSA.

The CDR3 loop is CASMRETGTEAFF. CDR3 in DNA: TGTGCCAGCATGAGGGAAACGGGGACTGAAGCTTTCTTT. V gene TRBV2 combines with J gene TRBJ1-1; no firm D call. Germline-derived CDR1 and CDR2 are SNHLY and FYNNEI. V lost 7 bases and J 5 bases, leaving 14 bases between the germline ends. The CDR3 has 13 amino acids.

Comment on this clonotype: At one end the junction does not follow the germline gene, possibly because of a read error. CDR3 nucleotide sequence: TGTGCCAGCAGCCAAGAGGCTAGGTCCTACAATGCGCAGTTCTTC. As protein: CASSQEARSYNAQFF. The chain joins TRBV4-2 to TRBJ2-1, with D unresolved. Looked up from germline, CDR1 is LGHNA and CDR2 is YNFKEQ. CDR3 length equals 15 residues.

This chain joins TRBV29-1 and TRBJ2-3, with no clear D. Germline-derived CDR1 and CDR2 are SQVTM and ANQGSEA. The V end was cut by 4 bases, the J end by 2 bases, with 13 bases between. This CDR3 contains 14 residues. CDR3 region: CSVGGVSFTDTQYF. The CDR3 DNA reads TGCAGCGTTGGCGGAGTGAGTTTCACAGATACGCAGTATTTT.

On this clonotype: This may be a read error, as it is one base from a much larger clone. The gene calls are TRBV27 and TRBJ2-1; TRBD2 agrees at 13 bases. The V segment lost 6 bases and the J segment 13 bases; nucleotides outside the gene matches: 9. The CDR3 contains 14 residues. Per the germline V gene, CDR1 is MNHEY and CDR2 is SMNVEV (reference sequence). CDR3 sequence: CASSHEGTSGDQFF. The CDR3 DNA reads as TGTGCCAGCAGCCACGAGGGGACTAGCGGGGACCAGTTCTTC.

This clonotype was detected only a few times. V usage is TRBV24-1 and J usage is TRBJ2-5; TRBD1 agrees at 7 bases. The CDR3 extends over 16 amino acids. Trimming removed 1 base from V and 3 bases from J; junction bases left unmatched: 7. Per the germline V gene, CDR1 is KGHDR and CDR2 is SFDVKD. The CDR3 sequence: CATSDLSGTEKETQYF. Here the CDR3 DNA reads TGTGCCACCAGTGATTTATCTGGGACAGAAAAAGAGACCCAGTACTTC.

The V gene is TRBV5-5, the J gene TRBJ1-6; a possible D gene is TRBD1 (5 bases). This CDR3 has 13 amino acids. The V end was cut by 1 base, the J end by 14 bases, with 13 bases between. Germline values: CDR1 SGHKS, CDR2 YYEKEE (reference sequence). As DNA, the CDR3 is TGTGCCAGCAGCTTGACGACAGACATCACCCTCCACTTT. Translating it yields CASSLTTDITLHF.

This chain connects TRBV19 to TRBJ2-5, with D perhaps matching TRBD2 (5 bases). The CDR3 covers 14 residues. The V end lost 10 bases, the J end lost 5 bases, and 20 bases lay between the germline ends. Germline values: CDR1 LNHDA, CDR2 SQIVND (reference sequence). CDR3 sequence: CATTPRGETETQYF. The DNA for the CDR3 is TGTGCCACTACGCCCCGGGGTGAGACGGAGACCCAGTACTTC.

As concerns this clonotype: This may be a read error, as it is one base from a much larger clone. V usage is TRBV9 and J usage is TRBJ2-4; D is unresolved. TRBJ2-7 explains the end of the DNA better; the J call may be wrong. This CDR3 spans 15 amino acids. Germline CDR1 and CDR2: SGDLS and YYNGEE. In nucleotides, the CDR3 is TGTGCCAGCGGCCTCTCGGGTTATCGATTCAGCGAGCAGTACTTC. This gives the protein CASGLSGYRFSEQYF.

With respect to this clonotype: This may stem from a read error, because a much larger clone lies one nucleotide away. The rearrangement uses TRBV29-1 and TRBJ1-2, with D uncertain. Germline V gene data show CDR1 as SQVTM and CDR2 as ANQGSEA. Trimming stripped 5 bases from V and 6 bases from J, with 13 bases between. This CDR3 has 12 amino acids. The CDR3 protein is CSVLGRVDGYTF. The DNA of the CDR3 is TGCAGCGTTCTTGGACGGGTTGATGGCTACACCTTC.

The chain employs TRBV20-1 and TRBJ1-1; D remains unclear. The germline CDR1 and CDR2 sequences are DFQATT and SNEGSKA (reference sequence). This CDR3 comprises 12 residues. The germline V and J ends were trimmed by 7 bases and 2 bases, with 11 bases remaining between them. CDR3 loop: CSVHRRNTEAFF. DNA of the CDR3: TGCAGTGTTCATAGGAGAAACACTGAAGCTTTCTTT.

A few counts support this clonotype. The V gene is TRBV20-1, the J gene TRBJ2-5, with no clear D. Trimming stripped 7 bases from V and 3 bases from J, with 6 bases between. The CDR3 contains 10 residues. Looked up from germline, CDR1 is DFQATT and CDR2 is SNEGSKA (reference sequence). DNA of the CDR3: TGCAGTGAGTCAGAAGAGACCCAGTACTTC. It yields the protein CSESEETQYF.

This clonotype was observed a handful of times. Compared with germline, one end of the junction differs, possibly owing to a read error. The chain employs TRBV11-2 and TRBJ2-5; 7 nucleotides align to TRBD1. Germline V CDR1 and CDR2: SGHAT, FQNNGV. This CDR3 contains 14 residues. CDR3 residues: CANSLQGGKETQYF. The CDR3 region has the DNA TGTGCCAACAGCTTACAAGGGGGCAAAGAGACCCAGTACTTC.

V gene TRBV5-1 combines with J gene TRBJ1-2, with TRBD1 matching over 11 bases. V was clipped by 2 bases and J by 5 bases; unmatched bases: 8. The germline gives CDR1 SGHRS, CDR2 YFSETQ. The CDR3 consists of 16 residues. The CDR3 loop reads CASSFSLGTGGYGYTF. In nucleotides, the CDR3 is TGCGCCAGCAGCTTCTCCCTAGGGACAGGGGGGTATGGCTACACCTTC.

This clonotype was observed at least ten times. The chain carries TRBV29-1 and TRBJ2-7; TRBD2 matches 7 bases. V dropped 7 bases and J dropped 3; count of bases not matched to a gene: 9. Germline CDR1 and CDR2: SQVTM and ANQGSEA. This CDR3 is built from 13 residues. This CDR3 is CSGGGGTYYEQYF. CDR3 sequence (DNA): TGCAGCGGTGGGGGGGGGACGTACTACGAGCAGTACTTC.

This clonotype was detected only a few times. The chain carries TRBV10-3 and TRBJ1-4, with TRBD1 matching over 10 bases. Losses at the gene ends were 4 bases for V and 5 bases for J; bases not matched to a gene: 10. CDR1 is ENHRY and CDR2 is SYGVKD in the germline V gene. This CDR3 contains 17 residues. CDR3 loop: CAISAGTGVALNEKLFF. CDR3 DNA sequence: TGTGCCATCAGTGCCGGGACAGGGGTCGCATTGAATGAAAAACTGTTTTTT.